The TCR beta chain described here comes from a study of shared clonotypes between healthy human individuals. The study, taken as a whole, reports: Generation probability values for non-shared clonotypes were lower than those for clonotypes shared by all four donors.

Looked up from germline, CDR1 is SGHAT and CDR2 is FQNNGV. V was cut by 1 base and J by 4 bases, with 8 bases left in between. The CDR3 totals 13 residues. Naive CD8 cells were CD45RO-negative, positively selected for CCR7, excluding terminally differentiated effector memory CD45RA+ cells. The method was immunoSEQ multiplex PCR; TCRdb's version includes in-frame clones alone and lacks a portion of them. The data show 550,000 to 600,000 clones, roughly 98% seen once. In the case of this clone: Its antigen remains unidentified.

V gene TRBV11-2 combines with J gene TRBJ2-7, with D hard to call. The receptor comes from a man aged 25-40 years in good health. Sequencing was carried out using naive CD8+ T cells sorted from blood. CDR3 amino acids: CASSLVGFYEQYF. CDR3 DNA: TGTGCCAGCAGCTTAGTGGGGTTTTACGAGCAGTACTTC.